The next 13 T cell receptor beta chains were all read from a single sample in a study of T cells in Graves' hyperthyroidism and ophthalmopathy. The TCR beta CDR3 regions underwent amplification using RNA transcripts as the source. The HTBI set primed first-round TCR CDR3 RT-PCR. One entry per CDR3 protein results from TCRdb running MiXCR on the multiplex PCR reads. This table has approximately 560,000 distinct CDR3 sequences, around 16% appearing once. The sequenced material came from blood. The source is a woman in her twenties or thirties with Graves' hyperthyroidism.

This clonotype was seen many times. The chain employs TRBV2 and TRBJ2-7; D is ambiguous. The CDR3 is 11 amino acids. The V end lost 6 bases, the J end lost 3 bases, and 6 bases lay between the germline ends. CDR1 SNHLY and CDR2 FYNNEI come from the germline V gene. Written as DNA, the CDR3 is TGTGCCAGCAGCGTAAGCTACGAGCAGTACTTC. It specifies CASSVSYEQYF.

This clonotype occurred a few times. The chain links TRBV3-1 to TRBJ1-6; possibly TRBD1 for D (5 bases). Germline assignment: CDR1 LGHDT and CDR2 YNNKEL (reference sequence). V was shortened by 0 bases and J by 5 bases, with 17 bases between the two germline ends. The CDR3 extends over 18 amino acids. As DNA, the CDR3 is TGTGCCAGCAGCCAAGAGGCGTCAGGGTTTGTGGATAATTCACCCCTCCACTTT. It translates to CASSQEASGFVDNSPLHF.

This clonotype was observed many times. The DNA for the CDR3 is TGTGCCAGCAGCTTATTTGTGGCGGTCACCGGGGAGCTGTTTTTT. Amino acid sequence: CASSLFVAVTGELFF. The V call is TRBV7-9, the J call TRBJ2-2; no definite D call. This CDR3 is built from 15 residues. V lost 2 bases and J 4 bases, leaving 11 bases between the germline ends. Germline loops: CDR1 SEHNR, CDR2 FQNEAQ (reference sequence).

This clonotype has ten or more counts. CDR3 nucleotide sequence: TGTGCCAGCAGTGGCGGACACGGATGGGACGAGCAGTACTTC. Its protein is CASSGGHGWDEQYF. The chain has TRBV2 and TRBJ2-7; possibly TRBD1 for D (5 bases). The V end was cut by 4 bases, the J end by 5 bases, with 15 bases between. The CDR3 length is 14 residues. In germline, CDR1 is SNHLY, CDR2 FYNNEI.

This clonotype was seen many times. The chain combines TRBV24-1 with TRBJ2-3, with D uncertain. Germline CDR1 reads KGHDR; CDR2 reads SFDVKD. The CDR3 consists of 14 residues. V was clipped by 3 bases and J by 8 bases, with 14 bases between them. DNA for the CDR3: TGTGCCACCAGTGATGGGCCAGGTCGAGGTACGCAGTATTTT. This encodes CATSDGPGRGTQYF.

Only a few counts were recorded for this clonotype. This chain's CDR3 is CASSYSATGGTDTQYF. The CDR3 region has the DNA TGTGCCAGCAGTTACTCGGCGACAGGGGGTACAGATACGCAGTATTTT. The chain links TRBV6-2 or TRBV6-3 to TRBJ2-3; 9 bases align to TRBD1. Germline CDR1 is MNHEY and CDR2 is SVGEGT. The CDR3 totals 16 residues. Unmatched junction bases numbered 4, after V lost 0 bases and J lost 3 bases.

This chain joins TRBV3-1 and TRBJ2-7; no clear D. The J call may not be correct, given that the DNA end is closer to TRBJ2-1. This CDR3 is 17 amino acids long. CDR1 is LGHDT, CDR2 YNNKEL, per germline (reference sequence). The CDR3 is CASSFLPTGFTTYEQFF. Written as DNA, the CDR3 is TGTGCCAGCAGCTTCCTCCCTACCGGGTTTACAACCTACGAGCAGTTCTTC.

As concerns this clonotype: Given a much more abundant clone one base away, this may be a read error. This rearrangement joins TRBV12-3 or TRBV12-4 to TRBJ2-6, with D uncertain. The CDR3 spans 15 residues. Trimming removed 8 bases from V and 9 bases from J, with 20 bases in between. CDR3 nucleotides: TGTGCCAGCCAAACGACGGTTTTTTCGGTCAACGTCCTGACTTTC. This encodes CASQTTVFSVNVLTF.

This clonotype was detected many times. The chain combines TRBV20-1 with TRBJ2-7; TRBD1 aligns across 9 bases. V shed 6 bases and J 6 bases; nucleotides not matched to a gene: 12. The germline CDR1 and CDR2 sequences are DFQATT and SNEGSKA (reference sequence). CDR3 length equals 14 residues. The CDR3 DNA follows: TGCAGTGCGTTTCCGGGACAGGGACCGGTCGAGCAGTACTTC. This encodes CSAFPGQGPVEQYF.

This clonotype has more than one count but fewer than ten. CDR3 sequence: CAWNAGGVGYEQYF. CDR3 in DNA: TGTGCCTGGAATGCAGGTGGAGTAGGCTACGAGCAGTACTTC. The chain combines TRBV30 with TRBJ2-7; D is unresolved. Germline CDR1 GTSNPN, CDR2 SVGIG (reference sequence). Trimming stripped 4 bases from V and 3 bases from J, with 16 bases between. The CDR3 sequence is 14 residues long.

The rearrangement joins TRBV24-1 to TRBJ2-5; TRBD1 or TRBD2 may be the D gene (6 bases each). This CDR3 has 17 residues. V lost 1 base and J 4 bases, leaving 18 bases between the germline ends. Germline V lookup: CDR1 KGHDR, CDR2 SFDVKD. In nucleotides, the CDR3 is TGTGCCACCAGTGATTTAGGAGGCCTGGGGGGCCGAGAGACCCAGTACTTC. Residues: CATSDLGGLGGRETQYF.

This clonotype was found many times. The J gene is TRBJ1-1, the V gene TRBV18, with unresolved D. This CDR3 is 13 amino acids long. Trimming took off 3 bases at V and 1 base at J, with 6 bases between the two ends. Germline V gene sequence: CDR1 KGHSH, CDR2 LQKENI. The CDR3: CASSPSSNTEAFF. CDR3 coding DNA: TGTGCCAGCTCACCCTCCTCGAACACTGAAGCTTTCTTT.

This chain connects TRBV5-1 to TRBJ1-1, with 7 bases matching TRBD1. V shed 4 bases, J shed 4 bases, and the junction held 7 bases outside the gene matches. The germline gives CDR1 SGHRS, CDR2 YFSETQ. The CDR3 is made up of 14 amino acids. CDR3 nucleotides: TGCGCCAGCAGCCACCGGGACAGTGGCACTGAAGCTTTCTTT. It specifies CASSHRDSGTEAFF.